These 26 T cell receptor beta chains share one sample of origin, sequenced in a study of chemoradiotherapy in HPV16-positive cancers. Produced via immunoSEQ multiplex PCR; TCRdb's table is partial and in-frame only. Of 9,500 to 15,000 clones in the sample, about 77% were seen once. The specimen was collected from a patient who underwent chemoradiotherapy. Receptors were obtained from a human donor with HPV-associated anogenital cancer.

This sequence joins TRBV5-1 and TRBJ2-7; 14 bases line up with TRBD2. The CDR3 runs 16 residues. Germline loops: CDR1 SGHRS, CDR2 YFSETQ. Trimming took 3 bases from V and 0 from J; bases not matched to a gene: 2. In DNA, the CDR3 is TGCGCCAGCAGCTGGACTAGCGGGGGGCTCTCCTACGAGCAGTACTTC. It specifies CASSWTSGGLSYEQYF.

The V gene is TRBV28, the J gene TRBJ1-2; 8 bases are shared with TRBD1. This CDR3 is built from 13 residues. The germline V gene has CDR1 MDHEN and CDR2 SYDVKM. Trimming at V came to 6 bases and at J to 4 bases, leaving 4 bases not matched to a gene. The DNA for the CDR3 is TGTGCCAGCAGAGTGACAGGGGTCTATGGCTACACCTTC. Translation gives CASRVTGVYGYTF.

The chain joins TRBV5-1 to TRBJ2-2; no reliable D call. V lost 2 bases to trimming and J lost 2 bases, with 1 base between them. The CDR3 runs to 12 residues. Germline V CDR1 and CDR2: SGHRS, YFSETQ. CDR3 amino acids: CASSFNTGELFF. The CDR3 bases are TGCGCCAGCAGCTTTAACACCGGGGAGCTGTTTTTT.

The rearrangement joins TRBV18 to TRBJ2-5; D is perhaps TRBD1 or TRBD2 (5 bases each). Germline CDR1 and CDR2: KGHSH and LQKENI. The CDR3 has 17 residues. Trimming stripped 3 bases from V and 1 base from J, with 18 bases between. CDR3 loop: CASSPLVGQRSQETQYF. The DNA of the CDR3 is TGTGCCAGCTCACCCCTGGTGGGGCAGCGGTCCCAAGAGACCCAGTACTTC.

The gene calls are TRBV28 and TRBJ2-5; D could derive from TRBD1 or TRBD2 (5 bases each). Trimming pared 7 bases from V and 4 bases from J, leaving 10 bases between. Germline values: CDR1 MDHEN, CDR2 SYDVKM. CDR3 length: 12 residues. The CDR3 reads CASNRGVETQYF. The CDR3 DNA sequence: TGTGCCAGCAATAGGGGAGTAGAGACCCAGTACTTC. Supplemented by reference TRBV28 and TRBJ2-5, the full variable domain reads DVKVTQSSRYLVKRTGEKVFLECVQDMDHENMFWYRQDPGLGLRLIYFSYDVKMKEKGDIPEGYSVSREKKERFSLILESASTNQTSMYLCASNRGVETQYFGPGTRLLVL.

The gene calls are TRBV7-2 and TRBJ1-2, with TRBD1 identical over 7 bases. Germline lookup yields CDR1 SGHTA and CDR2 FQGNSA. The CDR3 covers 17 residues. V dropped 1 base and J dropped 7; count of bases not matched to a gene: 15. The CDR3 DNA is TGTGCCAGCAGCTTAGGAGTAATGATCAGGGGGGGTAGTGGCTACACCTTC. Protein: CASSLGVMIRGGSGYTF.

V usage is TRBV7-9 and J usage is TRBJ2-5; 8 bases align to TRBD1. The CDR3 totals 16 residues. The germline V gene has CDR1 SEHNR and CDR2 FQNEAQ (reference sequence). The V and J ends lost 4 bases and 3 bases, in that order; junction bases with no gene match: 10. The CDR3 bases are TGTGCCAGCAGCTCACACAAGGGACAGGCTGAAGAGACCCAGTACTTC. It codes for CASSSHKGQAEETQYF.

The V and J genes are TRBV7-2 and TRBJ1-1, with D perhaps TRBD1 (5 bases). In germline, CDR1 is SGHTA, CDR2 FQGNSA. V gave up 4 bases and J gave up 2 bases, with 17 bases separating them. The CDR3 sequence is 16 residues long. The CDR3 DNA reads TGTGCCAGCAGCTCCCAGGGAGGAGGGGTCAACACTGAAGCTTTCTTT. Residues: CASSSQGGGVNTEAFF.

This rearrangement joins TRBV7-8 to TRBJ2-7, with 8 bases aligning to TRBD1. The junction had 18 bases not matched to a gene; V was cut back by 6 bases and J by 2 bases. The CDR3 spans 18 residues. The germline V gene encodes CDR1 SGHVS and CDR2 FQNEAQ. The DNA of the CDR3 is TGTGCCAGCAGGTCCCGGGACAGGAGCCTAATGTCCGCCTACGAGCAGTACTTC. Residues: CASRSRDRSLMSAYEQYF. Complete variable domain (other parts from reference TRBV7-8 and TRBJ2-7): GAGVSQSPRYKVAKRGQDVALRCDPISGHVSLFWYQQALGQGPEFLTYFQNEAQLDKSGLPSDRFFAERPEGSVSTLKIQRTQQEDSAVYLCASRSRDRSLMSAYEQYFGPGTRLTVT.

This sequence joins TRBV30 and TRBJ2-7; maybe TRBD2 (6 bases). V lost 0 bases to trimming and J lost 4 bases, with 16 bases between them. Germline CDR1 is GTSNPN and CDR2 is SVGIG (reference sequence). The length of the CDR3 is 15 residues. CDR3 sequence (DNA): TGTGCCTGGAGTGTACCTCGGGGAGGTATTTACGAGCAGTACTTC. This sequence encodes CAWSVPRGGIYEQYF.

The chain uses TRBV13 and TRBJ2-5, with 10 bases matching TRBD2. V trimming: 5 bases; J trimming: 5 bases; junction bases outside the gene matches: 5. Germline V gene sequence: CDR1 PRHDT, CDR2 FYEKMQ (reference sequence). This CDR3 has 14 amino acids. CDR3 sequence reads: CASSLAGVWETQYF. In nucleotides, the CDR3 is TGTGCCAGCAGCCTAGCGGGAGTTTGGGAGACCCAGTACTTC.

The V gene is TRBV25-1, the J gene TRBJ2-7, with D perhaps matching TRBD2 (5 bases). The germline CDR1 and CDR2 sequences are MGHDK and SYGVNS. V was pared by 6 bases and J by 7 bases, with 13 bases between. The CDR3 is made up of 12 amino acids. The CDR3 loop is CASSPEVGEQYF. CDR3 bases: TGTGCCAGCAGCCCGGAGGTCGGGGAGCAGTACTTC.

This chain joins TRBV2 and TRBJ2-7, with a weak D call TRBD2 (5 bases). This CDR3 is 13 amino acids long. V was pared by 8 bases and J by 2 bases, with 13 bases between. Germline V gene data show CDR1 as SNHLY and CDR2 as FYNNEI. The CDR3 nucleotides read TGTGCCAGCGGAAAGATGAGGGCCTACGAGCAGTACTTC. Residues: CASGKMRAYEQYF.

The chain employs TRBV28 and TRBJ2-3; TRBD1 matches 8 bases. CDR1 and CDR2 from the germline V gene are MDHEN and SYDVKM. The CDR3 length is 13 residues. V was clipped by 9 bases and J by 2 bases; unmatched bases: 4. This chain's CDR3 is CASRTGFTDTQYF. In DNA form, the CDR3 reads TGTGCCAGTCGGACAGGGTTCACAGATACGCAGTATTTT.

This clone was recorded once. This chain connects TRBV7-9 to TRBJ2-5, with 9 bases matching TRBD2. There are 16 residues in the CDR3. The germline CDR1 and CDR2 sequences are SEHNR and FQNEAQ (reference sequence). V was pared by 0 bases and J by 6 bases, with 8 bases of the junction left unmatched. CDR3: CASSLARSGRRKTQYF. The CDR3 DNA reads TGTGCCAGCAGCTTAGCGCGGAGCGGGAGGAGGAAGACCCAGTACTTC.

This clone was recorded a few times. V and J are TRBV7-9 and TRBJ1-1; D perhaps matches TRBD1 (5 bases). Germline V gene lookup returns CDR1 SEHNR and CDR2 FQNEAQ (reference sequence). V gave up 5 bases and J gave up 10 bases, with 23 bases separating them. This CDR3 comprises 15 residues. Here the CDR3 reads CASSPTLGETKSAFF. Written as DNA, the CDR3 is TGTGCCAGCAGCCCGACTTTAGGGGAGACAAAATCAGCTTTCTTT.

The rearrangement uses TRBV5-4 and TRBJ1-1; no definite D call. CDR3 length: 13 amino acids. V was clipped by 0 bases and J by 1 base, with 4 bases between them. Germline values: CDR1 SGHNT, CDR2 YYREEE (reference sequence). The CDR3 nucleotides are TGTGCCAGCAGCTTGGGACGGAACACTGAAGCTTTCTTT. It encodes CASSLGRNTEAFF.

The chain has TRBV5-1 and TRBJ2-7, with 12 positions matching TRBD2. This CDR3 spans 17 amino acids. The germline V gene has CDR1 SGHRS and CDR2 YFSETQ. V was clipped by 0 bases and J by 1 base; unmatched bases: 5. Written as DNA, the CDR3 is TGCGCCAGCAGCTTGGCCCGGACTAGCGGGGAATCCTACGAGCAGTACTTC. It codes for CASSLARTSGESYEQYF. Based on the CDR3 plus reference TRBV5-1 and TRBJ2-7, the full variable domain is KAGVTQTPRYLIKTRGQQVTLSCSPISGHRSVSWYQQTPGQGLQFLFEYFSETQRNKGNFPGRFSGRQFSNSRSEMNVSTLELGDSALYLCASSLARTSGESYEQYFGPGTRLTVT.

The genes are TRBV30 and TRBJ1-2; the D gene is possibly TRBD1 (5 bases). Germline V gene data show CDR1 as GTSNPN and CDR2 as SVGIG (reference sequence). The CDR3 has 13 amino acids. The V and J ends lost 0 bases and 1 base respectively, with 6 bases between them. The CDR3 DNA follows: TGTGCCTGGAGTGTACAGGATAACTATGGCTACACCTTC. It is translated as CAWSVQDNYGYTF.

The chain couples TRBV28 to TRBJ2-7; D perhaps matches TRBD2 (6 bases). The germline V gene has CDR1 MDHEN and CDR2 SYDVKM. This CDR3 spans 15 amino acids. Trimming cost V 5 bases and J 2 bases, with 16 bases left between them. CDR3 in amino acids: CASSPGGTFTYEQYF. CDR3 nucleotide sequence: TGTGCCAGCAGTCCCGGGGGTACCTTTACCTACGAGCAGTACTTC.

The chain carries TRBV25-1 and TRBJ1-1, with D unclear. In germline, CDR1 is MGHDK, CDR2 SYGVNS. The CDR3 contains 11 residues. V was shortened by 2 bases and J by 10 bases, with 8 bases between the two germline ends. The CDR3 DNA follows: TGTGCCAGCAGTGAAGCCGGAGGAGCTTTCTTT. This gives the protein CASSEAGGAFF.

The chain joins TRBV7-9 to TRBJ2-7; maybe TRBD1 (6 bases). The CDR3 loop spans 12 amino acids. The V gene lost 5 bases and the J gene lost 6 bases, with 11 bases spanning the gap. Germline-derived CDR1 and CDR2 are SEHNR and FQNEAQ (reference sequence). The CDR3 DNA is TGTGCCAGCAGCGTTAGAGGGGGCGAGCAGTACTTC. Protein: CASSVRGGEQYF.

The chain employs TRBV7-6 and TRBJ2-1, with no clear D. Trimming took off 0 bases at V and 10 bases at J, with 10 bases between the two ends. Germline values: CDR1 SGHVS, CDR2 FNYEAQ. The CDR3 length is 13 residues. DNA for the CDR3: TGTGCCAGCAGCTTAGCGCCAGTAAACGAGCAGTTCTTC. It translates to CASSLAPVNEQFF.

The table lists this clone with a few counts. CDR3 coding DNA: TGTGCCAGCAGTTTAAGGGTCACTGAAGCTTTCTTT. The encoded protein is CASSLRVTEAFF. The V and J genes are TRBV28 and TRBJ1-1, with D unresolved. CDR3 length: 12 residues. Germline V gene sequence: CDR1 MDHEN, CDR2 SYDVKM. V lost 2 bases and J lost 4, with 5 bases in between.

This clone has more than one count but fewer than ten. The J gene is TRBJ2-2, the V gene TRBV6-5; D is undetermined. CDR3 size: 16 residues. Germline lookup yields CDR1 MNHEY and CDR2 SVGAGI. V lost 4 bases and J lost 6, with 18 bases in between. DNA for the CDR3: TGTGCCAGCAGTTCCCTTGGGGTGGGCAGGTCCGGGGAGCTGTTTTTT. It encodes CASSSLGVGRSGELFF.

This clone has a handful of counts. The chain links TRBV5-1 to TRBJ1-1; D call uncertain. The V gene lost 5 bases and the J gene lost 1 base, with 18 bases spanning the gap. Germline CDR1 reads SGHRS; CDR2 reads YFSETQ. The CDR3 loop spans 16 amino acids. The CDR3 is CASRRGIDLSNTEAFF. CDR3 DNA sequence: TGCGCCAGCAGACGGGGAATAGATCTATCGAACACTGAAGCTTTCTTT.